This TCR beta chain was obtained from a study of shared clonotypes between healthy human individuals. TCRdb's table, derived via immunoSEQ multiplex PCR, lists solely in-frame clones and lacks some. The sample shows about 2.1 million clones, under 95% of them seen only once. V lost 4 bases and J 6 bases, leaving 12 bases between the germline ends. The CDR3 has 14 residues. Germline loops: CDR1 MNHNY, CDR2 SVGAGI (reference sequence). It was CD45RO-negative cells, positively selected for CCR7, that made up naive CD8 cells, with terminally differentiated effector memory CD45RA+ cells excluded. The sequence came from a man between 18 and 29 years old in good health. Some clones in this sample may be carry-over from other donors' samples. Sequenced: naive CD8+ T cells from PBMCs. The chain couples TRBV6-6 to TRBJ2-2, with D perhaps matching TRBD1 (6 bases). The CDR3 sequence is CASSLTGSAGELFF. CDR3 sequence (DNA): TGTGCCAGCAGTTTAACAGGGAGTGCCGGGGAGCTGTTTTTT.